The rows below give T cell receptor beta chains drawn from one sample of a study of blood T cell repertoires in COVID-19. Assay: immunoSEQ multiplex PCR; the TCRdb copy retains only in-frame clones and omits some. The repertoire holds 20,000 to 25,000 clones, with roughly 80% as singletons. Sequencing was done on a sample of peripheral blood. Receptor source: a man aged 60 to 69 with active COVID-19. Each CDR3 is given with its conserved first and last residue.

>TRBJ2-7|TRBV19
CASSWTSGYEQYF
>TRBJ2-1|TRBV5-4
CASSFRGSSYNEQFF
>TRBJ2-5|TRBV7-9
CASSLGGGGETQYF
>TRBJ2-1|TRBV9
CASSVEGGGTGDNEQFF
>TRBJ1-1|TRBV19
CASSLLGAENTEAFF
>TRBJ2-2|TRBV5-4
CASSLSGMNTGELFF
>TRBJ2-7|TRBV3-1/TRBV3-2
CASAKGLAGSYEQYF
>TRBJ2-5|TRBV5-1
CASSTARVPDTQYF
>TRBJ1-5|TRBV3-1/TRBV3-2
CASSQYNQPQHF
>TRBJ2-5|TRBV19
CASSRGTQTQYF
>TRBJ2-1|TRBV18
CASSLSETMNEQFF
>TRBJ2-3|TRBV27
CASSLSSTDTQYF
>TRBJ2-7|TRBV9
CASRAWTSGSLGSYEQYF
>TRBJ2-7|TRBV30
CAWSVSGNYEQYF
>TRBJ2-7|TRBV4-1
CASSHPQVGSSYEQYF
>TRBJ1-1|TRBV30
CAWSRRAGNTEAFF
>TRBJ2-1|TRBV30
CVGRETNNEQFF
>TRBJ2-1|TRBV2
CASSLGLAGTNEQFF
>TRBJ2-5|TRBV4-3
CASSRHLAGGQEETQYF
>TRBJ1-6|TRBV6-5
CASRPGSSYNSPLHF
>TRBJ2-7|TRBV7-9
CAGGTSGRVGEQYF
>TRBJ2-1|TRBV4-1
CASSQDLGASEQFF
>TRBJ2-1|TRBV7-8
CASSSAGESYYNEQFF
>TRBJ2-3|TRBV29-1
CSVGGGGTDTQYF
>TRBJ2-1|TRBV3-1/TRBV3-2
CASSPSAQREQFF
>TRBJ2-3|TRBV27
CASGGGTGRVTDTQYF
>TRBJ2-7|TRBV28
CASSPTGGLNEQYF
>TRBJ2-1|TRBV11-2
CASSLYGSGRYNEQFF
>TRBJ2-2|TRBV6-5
CASSYTSSGELFF
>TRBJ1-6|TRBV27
CASSLIGTGSRHSPLHF
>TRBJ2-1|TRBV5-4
CASSLGAGSKNEQFF
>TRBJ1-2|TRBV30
CATPMTGGEGYTF
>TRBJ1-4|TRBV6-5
CATFSGRGRTEKLFF
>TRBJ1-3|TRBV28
CASSSGAGGNTIYF
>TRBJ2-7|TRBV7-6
CASSLSASGRSYEQYF
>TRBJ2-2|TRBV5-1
CASSSSGELFF
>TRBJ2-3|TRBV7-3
CASSWGLAGGLLGTDTQYF
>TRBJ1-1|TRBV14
CASSQFYPGTGFFKAFF
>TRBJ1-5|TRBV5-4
CASSVGGTGDQPQHF
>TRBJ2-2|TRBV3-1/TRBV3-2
CASSQGAANTGELFF
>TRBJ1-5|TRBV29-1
CSVKSGNSNQPQHF
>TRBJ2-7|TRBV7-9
CASSLAGGSYEQYF
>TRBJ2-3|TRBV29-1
CSVDHSDRVGTDTQYF
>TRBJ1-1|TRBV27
CASSLFVGGHTEAFF
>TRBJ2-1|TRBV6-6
CASSYSRRDNEQFF
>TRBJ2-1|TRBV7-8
CASSIGSGRTYNEQFF
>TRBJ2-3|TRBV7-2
CASSQNGRATDTQYF